The 7 T cell receptor beta chains below come from one sample, sequenced in a study of regulatory T cells in long-lasting Graves disease. Noted time point: persistent/refractory GD, antithyroid drugs over 5 years with positive TRAb. The TCR library used RNA extracted from PBMCs. Construction of TCR beta libraries relied on iRepertoire HTBI primers and on Arm-PCR targeting CDR3 regions. TCRdb independently ran MiXCR on the multiplex PCR reads; one entry per CDR3 protein. The sample lists about 460,000 distinct CDR3 sequences, approximately 22% occurring once. The sequencing used peripheral blood mononuclear cells (PBMCs), collected when the disease was refractory, from a patient treated with antithyroid drugs. Every receptor here comes from a female donor with Graves disease.

A word on this clonotype: With a much larger clone just one base away, this may be a read error. This chain links TRBV29-1 with TRBJ1-1; tentative D call: TRBD1 (5 bases). The CDR3 consists of 13 residues. Germline values: CDR1 SQVTM, CDR2 ANQGSEA. V lost 4 bases and J lost 3, with 12 bases in between. The CDR3 sequence: CSVAEGMDTEAFF. DNA for the CDR3: TGCAGCGTTGCTGAGGGGATGGACACTGAAGCTTTCTTT.

This clonotype was observed many times. The CDR3 nucleotides read TGTGCCAGCAGCCGAGGACTGTTGAATTCACCCCTCCACTTT. This encodes CASSRGLLNSPLHF. This chain connects TRBV12-3 or TRBV12-4 to TRBJ1-6, with D hard to call. Deletions cut 6 bases from V and 7 bases from J, with 13 bases between. The CDR3 spans 14 residues.

Turning to this clonotype: One end of the junction does not line up with germline, which may come from a read error. The V and J genes are TRBV5-1 and TRBJ1-2, with D perhaps TRBD1 (6 bases). The length of the CDR3 is 15 residues. Per the germline V gene, CDR1 is SGHRS and CDR2 is YFSETQ. Here the CDR3 DNA reads TGCGCCAGCACTCCCGCCCCCGGGACAAACTGTGGCTACACCTTC. It yields the protein CASTPAPGTNCGYTF.

The table lists this clonotype with many counts. The gene calls are TRBV7-2 and TRBJ2-5, with D unclear. Between the trimmed V and J ends, which lost 1 base and 2 bases, there was a span of 11 bases. Per the germline V gene, CDR1 is SGHTA and CDR2 is FQGNSA. The CDR3 runs to 15 residues. The DNA for the CDR3 is TGTGCCAGCAGCTTAGTGGGTAGGAAACAAGAGACCCAGTACTTC. Translation: CASSLVGRKQETQYF. The whole variable domain, filled in from reference TRBV7-2 and TRBJ2-5, reads GAGVSQSPSNKVTEKGKDVELRCDPISGHTALYWYRQSLGQGLEFLIYFQGNSAPDKSGLPSDRFSAERTGGSVSTLTIQRTQQEDSAVYLCASSLVGRKQETQYFGPGTRLLVL.

This clonotype has a count of ten or more. J is TRBJ1-2 and V is TRBV10-3; D is unresolved. CDR3 size: 15 residues. V was shortened by 0 bases and J by 0 bases, with 8 bases between the two germline ends. CDR1 is ENHRY and CDR2 is SYGVKD in the germline V gene. CDR3 bases: TGTGCCATCAGTGAGTCTGCCTCGCCTAACTATGGCTACACCTTC. Residues: CAISESASPNYGYTF.

There are many counts of this clonotype. The rearrangement uses TRBV7-4 and TRBJ2-7; D remains ambiguous. V was trimmed by 5 bases and J by 8 bases, leaving 10 bases between them. The CDR3 is made up of 11 amino acids. The germline CDR1 and CDR2 sequences are SGHVT and SQSDAQ. The CDR3 spells CASSPWAQQYF. The CDR3 DNA is TGTGCCAGCAGCCCCTGGGCCCAGCAGTACTTC.

The V call is TRBV9, the J call TRBJ2-7; TRBD1 might be the D (6 bases). V was pared by 4 bases and J by 0 bases, with 17 bases between. This CDR3 is built from 16 residues. CDR1 and CDR2 from the germline V gene are SGDLS and YYNGEE. In nucleotides, the CDR3 is TGTGCCAGCAGCCAGGGGAACAGATCGAGCTCCTACGAGCAGTACTTC. Amino acids: CASSQGNRSSSYEQYF.